Listed below are T cell receptor beta chains from one sample, sequenced in a study of T cells in Graves' hyperthyroidism and ophthalmopathy. TCRdb recomputed calls from the multiplex PCR reads with MiXCR, one row per CDR3 protein. The sample yields about 300,000 distinct CDR3 sequences, approximately 14% seen once. Sequenced material: blood. The receptors stem from a woman aged 40-49 years with Graves' hyperthyroidism. Each CDR3 is given with its conserved first and last residue. A D gene is named only where the DNA matches it firmly. Clone size appears in some rows only: once, few, many, or a class for an expanded clone.

v_call: TRBV9
d_call: .
clone_size: .
j_call: TRBJ1-3
cdr3_aa: CASSVGQGSGNTIYF
cdr3_nt: TGTGCCAGCAGCGTAGGTCAAGGCTCTGGAAACACCATATATTTT

v_call: TRBV2
d_call: .
clone_size: many
j_call: TRBJ1-3
cdr3_aa: CASRQYSGNTIYF
cdr3_nt: TGTGCCAGCCGTCAGTACTCTGGAAACACCATATATTTT

v_call: TRBV6-5
d_call: TRBD2
clone_size: many
j_call: TRBJ2-5
cdr3_aa: CASSYSTSGISSNQYF
cdr3_nt: TGTGCCAGCAGTTACTCGACTAGCGGGATTTCCAGTAACCAGTACTTC

v_call: TRBV6-1
d_call: .
clone_size: few
j_call: TRBJ2-3
cdr3_aa: CASTPSGTSTDTQYF
cdr3_nt: TGTGCCAGCACCCCCTCGGGGACTTCAACAGATACGCAGTATTTT

v_call: TRBV7-2
d_call: .
clone_size: .
j_call: TRBJ1-1
cdr3_aa: CASSPPGCDTEAFF
cdr3_nt: TGTGCCAGCAGCCCTCCCGGGTGTGACACTGAAGCTTTCTTT

v_call: TRBV28
d_call: TRBD2
clone_size: once
j_call: TRBJ2-7
cdr3_aa: CASSFPNPQREASYEQYF
cdr3_nt: TGTGCCAGCAGTTTCCCCAACCCCCAGCGGGAGGCCTCCTACGAGCAGTACTTC

v_call: TRBV19
d_call: .
clone_size: few
j_call: TRBJ2-1
cdr3_aa: CASSPGAGLDYNEQFF
cdr3_nt: TGTGCCAGTAGTCCCGGGGCTGGCCTAGACTACAATGAGCAGTTCTTC

v_call: TRBV20-1
d_call: .
clone_size: .
j_call: TRBJ2-1
cdr3_aa: CSAKSLRQFF
cdr3_nt: TGCAGTGCTAAATCCCTAAGGCAGTTCTTC

v_call: TRBV18
d_call: .
clone_size: few
j_call: TRBJ1-2
cdr3_aa: CASSQNRENYGYTF
cdr3_nt: TGTGCCAGCTCTCAAAACAGGGAAAACTATGGCTACACCTTC

v_call: TRBV5-5
d_call: .
clone_size: once
j_call: TRBJ1-6
cdr3_aa: CASSLVITGGSSLHF
cdr3_nt: TGTGCCAGCAGCTTGGTGATAACTGGGGGCTCATCCCTCCACTTT

v_call: TRBV15
d_call: TRBD1
clone_size: few
j_call: TRBJ1-4
cdr3_aa: CATSRDGQGGEKLFF
cdr3_nt: TGTGCCACCAGCAGAGATGGACAGGGCGGCGAAAAACTGTTTTTT

v_call: TRBV28
d_call: TRBD1
clone_size: many
j_call: TRBJ2-7
cdr3_aa: CASSLSTGDGYEQYF
cdr3_nt: TGTGCCAGCAGTTTATCGACAGGGGACGGCTACGAGCAGTACTTC

v_call: TRBV19
d_call: .
clone_size: few
j_call: TRBJ1-1
cdr3_aa: CAFRGREEENTEAFF
cdr3_nt: TGTGCCTTTCGGGGCAGGGAGGAGGAGAACACTGAAGCTTTCTTT

v_call: TRBV15
d_call: .
clone_size: many
j_call: TRBJ2-3
cdr3_aa: CATSIPSRGTDTQYF
cdr3_nt: TGTGCCACCAGCATCCCCTCGAGGGGCACAGATACGCAGTATTTT

v_call: TRBV28
d_call: .
clone_size: .
j_call: TRBJ2-4
cdr3_aa: CASSLRDTNIQYF
cdr3_nt: TGTGCCAGCAGTTTGCGGGATACAAACATTCAGTACTTC

v_call: TRBV7-9
d_call: .
clone_size: few
j_call: TRBJ1-6
cdr3_aa: CASSPEAGWRSPLHF
cdr3_nt: TGTGCCAGCAGCCCAGAGGCCGGGTGGAGGTCACCCCTCCACTTT

v_call: TRBV27
d_call: TRBD1
clone_size: many
j_call: TRBJ2-5
cdr3_aa: CASSPGQGRYQETQYF
cdr3_nt: TGTGCCAGCAGTCCTGGACAGGGGCGATACCAAGAGACCCAGTACTTC

v_call: TRBV11-3
d_call: .
clone_size: .
j_call: TRBJ2-2
cdr3_aa: CASSVRGVPNTGELFF
cdr3_nt: TGTGCCAGCAGCGTCAGAGGGGTGCCGAACACCGGGGAGCTGTTTTTT

v_call: TRBV6-1
d_call: TRBD1
clone_size: many
j_call: TRBJ2-7
cdr3_aa: CASSGDRGHEQYF
cdr3_nt: TGTGCCAGCAGTGGGGACAGAGGCCACGAGCAGTACTTC

v_call: TRBV15
d_call: .
clone_size: many
j_call: TRBJ1-2
cdr3_aa: CATSPAVNYGYTF
cdr3_nt: TGTGCCACCAGCCCTGCCGTAAACTATGGCTACACCTTC

v_call: TRBV20-1
d_call: TRBD1
clone_size: many
j_call: TRBJ2-7
cdr3_aa: CSAYRQGQDYEQYF
cdr3_nt: TGCAGTGCTTACCGACAGGGGCAAGACTACGAGCAGTACTTC

v_call: TRBV11-3
d_call: .
clone_size: many
j_call: TRBJ2-6
cdr3_aa: CASSPDRAFGANVLTF
cdr3_nt: TGTGCCAGCAGCCCTGACAGAGCTTTCGGGGCCAACGTCCTGACTTTC

v_call: TRBV11-3
d_call: .
clone_size: .
j_call: TRBJ2-2
cdr3_aa: CASSPRRTGELFF
cdr3_nt: TGTGCCAGCAGCCCCCGGAGAACCGGGGAGCTGTTTTTT

v_call: TRBV28
d_call: TRBD1
clone_size: many
j_call: TRBJ1-3
cdr3_aa: CASSLTGGRNTIYF
cdr3_nt: TGTGCCAGCAGTTTAACAGGGGGCAGGAACACCATATATTTT

v_call: TRBV6-1
d_call: .
clone_size: .
j_call: TRBJ1-2
cdr3_aa: CASTTWGGYTF
cdr3_nt: TGTGCCAGCACCACCTGGGGTGGCTACACCTTC

v_call: TRBV9
d_call: .
clone_size: many
j_call: TRBJ1-2
cdr3_aa: CASSVASRESYGYTF
cdr3_nt: TGTGCCAGCAGCGTAGCATCCCGGGAGAGCTATGGCTACACCTTC

v_call: TRBV2
d_call: .
clone_size: many
j_call: TRBJ2-7
cdr3_aa: CASSDFGGSYEQYF
cdr3_nt: TGTGCCAGCAGTGATTTCGGGGGATCATACGAGCAGTACTTC

v_call: TRBV19
d_call: TRBD1
clone_size: many
j_call: TRBJ1-1
cdr3_aa: CASSGDSTEAFF
cdr3_nt: TGTGCCAGTAGTGGGGACAGCACTGAAGCTTTCTTT

v_call: TRBV6-1
d_call: .
clone_size: many
j_call: TRBJ1-1
cdr3_aa: CASSEVYGLNTEAFF
cdr3_nt: TGTGCCAGCAGTGAAGTATATGGCCTTAACACTGAAGCTTTCTTT

v_call: TRBV24-1
d_call: .
clone_size: many
j_call: TRBJ1-4
cdr3_aa: CATSDSTRDNEKLFF
cdr3_nt: TGTGCCACCAGTGATTCAACCCGGGATAATGAAAAACTGTTTTTT

v_call: TRBV7-9
d_call: .
clone_size: .
j_call: TRBJ2-5
cdr3_aa: CASSPEDQGVFEETQYF
cdr3_nt: TGTGCCAGCAGCCCAGAGGACCAGGGAGTCTTTGAAGAGACCCAGTACTTC

v_call: TRBV20-1
d_call: .
clone_size: many
j_call: TRBJ1-1
cdr3_aa: CSARGGMNTEAFF
cdr3_nt: TGCAGTGCTAGAGGAGGGATGAACACTGAAGCTTTCTTT